The source of this T cell receptor beta chain is a study of T cells in Graves' hyperthyroidism and ophthalmopathy. Study at large: Sampling of peripheral blood happened at initial diagnosis, prior to any treatment.

The CDR3 regions of TCR beta were amplified from RNA transcripts. The TCR CDR3 first-round RT-PCR relied on the HTBI primer set. TCRdb re-derived calls from the multiplex PCR reads in MiXCR, one entry per CDR3 protein. This table has roughly 180,000 distinct CDR3 sequences, over 7.5% appearing once. Newly diagnosed hyperthyroidism patients aged 18 to 65 years had disease lasting under 2 months. Patients with uncontrolled infections, other autoimmune diseases, pregnancy or lactation were excluded. Germline lookup yields CDR1 GTSNPN and CDR2 SVGIG (reference sequence). Trimming pared 2 bases from V and 3 bases from J, leaving 17 bases between. The CDR3 spans 15 residues.

The origin of this receptor is a woman aged 18-29 years with Graves' hyperthyroidism that later progressed to Graves' ophthalmopathy. The sequencing sample was made of blood. The rearrangement links TRBV30 to TRBJ2-7; possible D gene TRBD1, 5 bases. DNA of the CDR3: TGTGCCTGGAGTATGTACCCCCGACAGATCTACGAGCAGTACTTC. The encoded protein is CAWSMYPRQIYEQYF. Combining the CDR3 with reference TRBV30 and TRBJ2-7 gives the whole variable domain SQTIHQWPATLVQPVGSPLSLECTVEGTSNPNLYWYRQAAGRGLQLLFYSVGIGQISSEVPQNLSASRPQDRQFILSSKKLLLSDSGFYLCAWSMYPRQIYEQYFGPGTRLTVT.